This T cell receptor (beta chain) was identified during a study of cytomegalovirus exposure and HLA in healthy donors. From germline, CDR1 is MDHEN and CDR2 SYDVKM. V shed 8 bases and J shed 6 bases, with 19 bases lying between them. The CDR3 is 15 residues long. Generated by immunoSEQ multiplex PCR, the TCRdb table keeps only in-frame clones and is missing some. The table records over 100,000 clones, roughly nine tenths of them present only once. This receptor was identified in a man aged 25-45 years in good health and CMV-seronegative. The material sequenced was PBMCs. The V gene is TRBV28, the J gene TRBJ2-2, with a tentative D call TRBD2 (6 bases). The CDR3 region has the DNA TGTGCCAGCGGATCCGGGGCGGGATTTCCCGGGGAGCTGTTTTTT. It encodes CASGSGAGFPGELFF.